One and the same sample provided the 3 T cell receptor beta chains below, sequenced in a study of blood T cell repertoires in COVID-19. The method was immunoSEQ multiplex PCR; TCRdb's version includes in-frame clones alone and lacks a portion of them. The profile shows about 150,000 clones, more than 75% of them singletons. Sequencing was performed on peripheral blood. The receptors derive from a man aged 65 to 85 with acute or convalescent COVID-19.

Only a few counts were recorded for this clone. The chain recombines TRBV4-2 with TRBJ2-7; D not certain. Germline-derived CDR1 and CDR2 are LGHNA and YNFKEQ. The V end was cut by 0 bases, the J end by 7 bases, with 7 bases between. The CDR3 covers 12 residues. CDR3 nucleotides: TGTGCCAGCAGCCAAGAGGGCCGGGAGCAGTACTTC. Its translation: CASSQEGREQYF.

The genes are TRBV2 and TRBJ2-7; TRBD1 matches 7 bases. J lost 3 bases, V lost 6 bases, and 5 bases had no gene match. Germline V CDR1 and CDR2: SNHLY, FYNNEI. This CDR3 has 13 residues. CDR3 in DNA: TGTGCCAGCAGGGTAACAGGGGTCTACGAGCAGTACTTC. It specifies CASRVTGVYEQYF.

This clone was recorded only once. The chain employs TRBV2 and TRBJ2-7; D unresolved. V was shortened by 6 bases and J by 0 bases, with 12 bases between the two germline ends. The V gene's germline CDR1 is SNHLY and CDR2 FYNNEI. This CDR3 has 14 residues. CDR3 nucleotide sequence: TGTGCCAGCAGGGGCAGATCGAGCTCCTACGAGCAGTACTTC. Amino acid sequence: CASRGRSSSYEQYF.